This T cell receptor (beta chain) is drawn from a study of blood T cell repertoires in COVID-19. Study in general: The study drew acute and convalescent COVID-19 samples from the United States, Italy and Spain. PBMCs, B-cell-depleted T cells, or T cells provided the cDNA or gDNA that made up the material.

As processed by the authors: The assay estimated nucleated cells by amplifying reference gene primers. Only in-frame clones appear in the TCRdb table, and some are missing; sequencing was by immunoSEQ multiplex PCR. D and trimming were read from the DNA, whereas the V and J calls and clone size are those reported in that table. This table holds around 130,000 clones, about nine tenths found once. This clone was picked up one time. Germline V lookup: CDR1 MNHEY, CDR2 SMNVEV (reference sequence). The CDR3 contains 14 residues. Trimming took 8 bases from V and 1 from J, leaving 14 bases between them. Source material: peripheral blood. The TCR was taken from a man in his fifties with active COVID-19. The chain carries TRBV27 and TRBJ1-1; TRBD1 is a possible D gene (6 bases). The CDR3 bases are TGTGCCAGCGGATCCCGGGACAAGAACACTGAAGCTTTCTTT. Amino acid sequence: CASGSRDKNTEAFF.